The rows below give T cell receptor beta chains drawn from one sample of a study of PD-1 blockade in classical Hodgkin lymphoma. The method was immunoSEQ multiplex PCR; TCRdb's version includes in-frame clones alone and lacks a portion of them. The repertoire consists of around 43,000 clones, with under 95% occurring once and the leading ten covering roughly 5.3%. The source material was peripheral blood mononuclear cells (PBMCs). The receptor set was obtained from a human donor with classical Hodgkin lymphoma. CDR3s include the opening cysteine and the closing phenylalanine or tryptophan. Each record gives: D gene, clone size, J gene, V gene, CDR3 protein, CDR3 DNA. D genes are given only for firm matches. Some rows have no size entry. The others give once, few or many, or a class for an expanded clone.

D gene: TRBD1
clone size: -
J gene: TRBJ2-6
V gene: TRBV7-8
CDR3 protein: CAGDRPSSGANVLTF
CDR3 DNA: TGTGCCGGGGACAGGCCGAGCTCTGGGGCCAACGTCCTGACTTTC

D gene: -
clone size: -
J gene: TRBJ1-5
V gene: TRBV10-3
CDR3 protein: CAISESKGTGFNQPQHF
CDR3 DNA: TGTGCCATCAGTGAGTCGAAGGGTACGGGATTCAATCAGCCCCAGCATTTT

D gene: -
clone size: -
J gene: TRBJ1-1
V gene: TRBV7-9
CDR3 protein: CASSPKEGLTMNTEAFF
CDR3 DNA: TGTGCCAGCAGCCCGAAGGAGGGGCTTACGATGAACACTGAAGCTTTCTTT

D gene: TRBD2
clone size: -
J gene: TRBJ2-3
V gene: TRBV7-2
CDR3 protein: CASSLASGRSTDTQYF
CDR3 DNA: TGTGCCAGCAGCTTGGCTAGCGGGAGGAGCACAGATACGCAGTATTTT

D gene: TRBD1
clone size: -
J gene: TRBJ1-2
V gene: TRBV6-5
CDR3 protein: CASSRDRAPYGYTF
CDR3 DNA: TGTGCCAGCAGTCGGGACAGGGCCCCCTATGGCTACACCTTC

D gene: TRBD1
clone size: -
J gene: TRBJ1-1
V gene: TRBV9
CDR3 protein: CASSVGTGKTPLEAFF
CDR3 DNA: TGTGCCAGCAGCGTAGGGACAGGGAAGACCCCCCTGGAAGCTTTCTTT

D gene: -
clone size: once
J gene: TRBJ2-2
V gene: TRBV2
CDR3 protein: CASRRGPGELFF
CDR3 DNA: TGTGCCAGCAGAAGGGGACCCGGGGAGCTGTTTTTT

D gene: -
clone size: -
J gene: TRBJ2-1
V gene: TRBV19
CDR3 protein: CASSIPRSTGGDEQFF
CDR3 DNA: TGTGCCAGTAGTATACCCAGATCGACAGGAGGGGATGAGCAGTTCTTC

D gene: TRBD2
clone size: -
J gene: TRBJ2-2
V gene: TRBV5-1
CDR3 protein: CASSLKRLAVNTGELFF
CDR3 DNA: TGCGCCAGCAGCTTAAAGCGACTAGCGGTGAACACCGGGGAGCTGTTTTTT

D gene: TRBD1
clone size: few
J gene: TRBJ2-2
V gene: TRBV6-1
CDR3 protein: CAIHPGQTYTGELFF
CDR3 DNA: TGTGCCATCCACCCGGGACAGACTTACACCGGGGAGCTGTTTTTT

D gene: TRBD2
clone size: -
J gene: TRBJ2-5
V gene: TRBV7-2
CDR3 protein: CASSLVAGAGETQYF
CDR3 DNA: TGTGCCAGCAGCTTAGTCGCGGGAGCGGGAGAGACCCAGTACTTC

D gene: TRBD2
clone size: once
J gene: TRBJ2-5
V gene: TRBV4-2
CDR3 protein: CASSGRLAGGPSQETQYF
CDR3 DNA: TGTGCCAGCAGCGGACGACTAGCGGGAGGGCCCTCGCAAGAGACCCAGTACTTC

D gene: TRBD1
clone size: -
J gene: TRBJ1-1
V gene: TRBV29-1
CDR3 protein: CSVEDQRQGEGEAFF
CDR3 DNA: TGCAGCGTTGAAGATCAGAGACAGGGAGAAGGTGAAGCTTTCTTT

D gene: -
clone size: -
J gene: TRBJ2-1
V gene: TRBV2
CDR3 protein: CASSPRQEASSYNEQFF
CDR3 DNA: TGTGCCAGCAGTCCACGGCAGGAAGCGAGCTCCTACAATGAGCAGTTCTTC

D gene: -
clone size: -
J gene: TRBJ1-3
V gene: TRBV6-1
CDR3 protein: CASSDASGNTIYF
CDR3 DNA: TGTGCCAGCAGTGACGCCTCTGGAAACACCATATATTTT

D gene: -
clone size: -
J gene: TRBJ2-4
V gene: TRBV7-9
CDR3 protein: CASSPAKNIQYF
CDR3 DNA: TGTGCCAGCAGCCCAGCCAAAAACATTCAGTACTTC

D gene: -
clone size: -
J gene: TRBJ1-1
V gene: TRBV7-8
CDR3 protein: CASSLTTGAFF
CDR3 DNA: TGTGCCAGCAGCTTAACCACTGGAGCTTTCTTT

D gene: -
clone size: -
J gene: TRBJ1-1
V gene: TRBV2
CDR3 protein: CASTLGAEAFF
CDR3 DNA: TGTGCCAGCACACTAGGGGCTGAAGCTTTCTTT

D gene: TRBD1
clone size: -
J gene: TRBJ2-7
V gene: TRBV6-6
CDR3 protein: CASSYGTGTYEQYF
CDR3 DNA: TGTGCCAGCAGTTACGGGACAGGGACCTACGAGCAGTACTTC

D gene: TRBD2
clone size: -
J gene: TRBJ2-7
V gene: TRBV5-8
CDR3 protein: CASSLALGLADYEQYF
CDR3 DNA: TGTGCCAGCAGCTTGGCGTTGGGACTAGCGGACTACGAGCAGTACTTC

D gene: -
clone size: -
J gene: TRBJ1-4
V gene: TRBV25-1
CDR3 protein: CASSEWYNEKLFF
CDR3 DNA: TGTGCCAGCTCCGAGTGGTATAATGAAAAACTGTTTTTT

D gene: TRBD1
clone size: -
J gene: TRBJ2-6
V gene: TRBV5-1
CDR3 protein: CASRQGTGANVLTF
CDR3 DNA: TGCGCCAGCCGACAGGGGACTGGGGCCAACGTCCTGACTTTC

D gene: -
clone size: -
J gene: TRBJ2-4
V gene: TRBV5-5
CDR3 protein: CASSLVGGQIQYF
CDR3 DNA: TGTGCCAGCAGCTTGGTGGGGGGCCAGATTCAGTACTTC

D gene: -
clone size: -
J gene: TRBJ1-3
V gene: TRBV18
CDR3 protein: CASSLIHDRTNSGNTIYF
CDR3 DNA: TGTGCCAGCTCACTGATTCACGACAGGACCAACTCTGGAAACACCATATATTTT

D gene: -
clone size: -
J gene: TRBJ2-5
V gene: TRBV4-1
CDR3 protein: CASSQEPAQETQYF
CDR3 DNA: TGCGCCAGCAGCCAAGAACCGGCTCAAGAGACCCAGTACTTC

D gene: -
clone size: once
J gene: TRBJ1-1
V gene: TRBV6-1
CDR3 protein: CASCTWQSMNTEAFF
CDR3 DNA: TGTGCCAGCTGCACGTGGCAGAGCATGAACACTGAAGCTTTCTTT

D gene: -
clone size: -
J gene: TRBJ2-5
V gene: TRBV5-6
CDR3 protein: CASSFEETQYF
CDR3 DNA: TGTGCCAGCAGCTTCGAAGAGACCCAGTACTTC